This record looks at one T cell receptor (beta chain) sequence and its context. Its recognized antigen is unknown. Base qualities are not provided; no much larger clone lies one nucleotide away. Donors were around 37 systemically healthy Caucasian individuals from Russia aged about 6 to 100 years. Each donor gave about 9.8 milliliters of peripheral blood, drawn into EDTA-treated Vacutainer tubes. Ficoll-Paque density-gradient centrifugation was used to isolate PBMCs, with at least 6.5 million per sample. Trizol reagent was used to extract total RNA from the PBMCs, yielding at least 6 micrograms per sample. The percentages of naive CD45RAhigh/CD27high T cells were determined by flow cytometry on a PBMC aliquot from every donor. The library came from 5' RACE. Sequencing took place on an Illumina HiSeq 2500. A second roughly 6 to 12 cycle PCR used a sample-barcoded 5' primer and a J-beta primer mix. A unique molecular identifier was introduced onto each TCR beta cDNA molecule by a template-switch 5' adaptor carrying 12 random nucleotides. At least 2.5 million CDR3-containing paired-end reads were obtained from each sample. All of the RNA was converted into first-strand cDNA using the Mint cDNA synthesis kit, with a TRBC-specific oligonucleotide serving as the primer. Following uracil-DNA glycosylase treatment, all cDNA underwent a first 18-cycle PCR with the universal primers M1SS and BC2_uni_R. The original methods were these. Each sample was normalized by randomly selecting 1 million high-quality reads, each carrying a distinct molecular identifier. Instead of being binned into consensus sequences, reads that shared molecular identifiers were thrown out. MiTCR, run with a Q25 quality threshold and the strictest error-elimination algorithm, handled CDR3 identification, clonotype clustering and error correction. A nonparametric unseen species model using Euler transformation provided a lower-bound estimate of total TCR beta diversity. The raw public reads went through TCRdb reprocessing: fastp at Q25, MiXCR clone calling, in-frame beta chains kept. Rows with a matching CDR3 protein are joined into one entry that keeps the most common DNA and genes. These V and J calls rely on TCRdb rather than the paper's analysis. The sample table records about 290,000 distinct CDR3 sequences; less than 30% of these occur just once. The ten largest clonotypes hold 25% to 30% of the sample.

The sample originates from a study of blood T cells in healthy people across ages (dated by TCRdb to the mid-2010s). Turning to the overall study: In model experiments, template switching captured roughly one uniquely barcoded TCR beta cDNA molecule for every two T cells. To track age-related changes in TCR beta repertoire diversity, the study relied on deep sequencing normalized with unique cDNA molecular identifiers. Four age groups were formed from the donors: young (average approximately 15 years), middle-aged (approximately 39), aged (under 70) and long-lived (roughly 81). To avoid experimental bias, donors of different ages were distributed randomly across sequencing lanes. Using the same blood draw, the study looked at two additional independent replicas of 1 million unique cDNA reads for two donors, one aged 18 to 29 and the other aged 80 or older. Summary of the overall study and its limitations: Compared with the aged group, more naive CD4+ T cells, fewer expanded clones and increased TCR diversity were shown by the long-lived group, suggesting age selection. Bulk unsorted PBMC profiling prevented conclusive comparison of naive and antigen-experienced compartments. Estimates of total diversity from one million sequenced T cells were regarded as lower bounds and underestimates. As age increased, observed TCR beta diversity per million T cells dropped in a roughly linear way, and a significant reduction was already evident by age about 36. The CMV infection status of donors was not known, potentially confounding age-related changes in expanded clonotypes. A strong correlation was found between observed TCR beta diversity and the percentage of naive T cells measured by flow cytometry.

V lost 6 bases and J lost 0 bases; the stretch between them is 15 bases long. The CDR3, from cysteine to phenylalanine, totals 16 residues. The retained sequence is limited to the CDR3, 48 bases, with the frame set at the first base. The germline V gene encodes CDR1 SGHAT and CDR2 FQDESV (reference sequence). The chain is assembled from TRBV11-1 and TRBJ2-1; the D segment could be TRBD2, given 5 matching bases. The sequence came from a woman in her 70s in good health. The sequenced sample was blood. The DNA sequence is as follows: TGTGCCAGCAGGTTCGGACGGAGGAGCTCCTACAATGAGCAGTTCTTC. The encoded protein is CASRFGRRSSYNEQFF. The CDR3, completed at both ends by the reference TRBV11-1 and TRBJ2-1 genes, gives the full variable domain EAEVAQSPRYKITEKSQAVAFWCDPISGHATLYWYRQILGQGPELLVQFQDESVVDDSQLPKDRFSAERLKGVDSTLKIQPAELGDSAMYLCASRFGRRSSYNEQFFGPGTRLTVL.